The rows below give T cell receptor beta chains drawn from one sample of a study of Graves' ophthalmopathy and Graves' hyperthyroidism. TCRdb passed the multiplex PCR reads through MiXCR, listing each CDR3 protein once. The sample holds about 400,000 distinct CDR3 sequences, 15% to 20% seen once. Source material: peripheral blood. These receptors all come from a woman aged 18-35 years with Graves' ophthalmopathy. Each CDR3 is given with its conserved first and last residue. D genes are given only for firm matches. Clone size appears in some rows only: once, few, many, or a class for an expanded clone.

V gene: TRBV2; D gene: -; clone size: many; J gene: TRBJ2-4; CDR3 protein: CASSDWTNIQYF; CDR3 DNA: TGTGCCAGCAGTGATTGGACAAACATTCAGTACTTC
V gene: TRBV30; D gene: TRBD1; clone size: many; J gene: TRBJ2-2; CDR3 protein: CAWSVSGRGRDGELFF; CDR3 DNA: TGTGCCTGGAGTGTAAGCGGCAGGGGGCGCGACGGGGAGCTGTTTTTT
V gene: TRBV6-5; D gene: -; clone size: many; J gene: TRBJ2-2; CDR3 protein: CASSSGGRGTYTGELFF; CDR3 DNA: TGTGCCAGCAGTTCCGGGGGCAGGGGGACTTACACCGGGGAGCTGTTTTTT
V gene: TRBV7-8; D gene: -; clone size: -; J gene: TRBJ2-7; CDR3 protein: CASSIRDRASYEQYF; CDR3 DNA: TGTGCCAGCAGCATCCGAGACAGAGCCTCCTACGAGCAGTACTTC
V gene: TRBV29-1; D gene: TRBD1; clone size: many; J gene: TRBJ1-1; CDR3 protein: CSFRQGWNTEAFF; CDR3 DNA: TGCAGCTTTAGACAGGGTTGGAACACTGAAGCTTTCTTT
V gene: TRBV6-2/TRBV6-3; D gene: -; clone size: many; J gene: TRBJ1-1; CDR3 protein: CASSLWENTEAFF; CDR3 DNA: TGTGCCAGCAGTTTATGGGAGAACACTGAAGCTTTCTTT
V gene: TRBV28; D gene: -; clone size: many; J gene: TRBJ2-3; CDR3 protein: CASSRTRGSTDTQYF; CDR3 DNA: TGTGCCAGCAGCCGAACTAGGGGCAGCACAGATACGCAGTATTTT
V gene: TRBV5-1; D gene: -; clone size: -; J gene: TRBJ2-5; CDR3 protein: CASSVTGQETQYF; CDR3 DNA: TGCGCCAGCAGCGTGACAGGTCAAGAGACCCAGTACTTC
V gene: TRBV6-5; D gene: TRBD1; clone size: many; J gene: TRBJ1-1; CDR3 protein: CASRIWDSDTEAFF; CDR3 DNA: TGTGCCAGCAGAATTTGGGACAGCGACACTGAAGCTTTCTTT
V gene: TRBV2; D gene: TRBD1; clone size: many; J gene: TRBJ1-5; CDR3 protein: CASRTGFGSQHF; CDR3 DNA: TGTGCCAGCCGGACAGGGTTTGGGTCCCAGCATTTT
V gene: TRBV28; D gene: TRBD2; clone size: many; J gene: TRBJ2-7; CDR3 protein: CASGLAGPTYEQYF; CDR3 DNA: TGTGCCAGCGGGTTAGCGGGACCTACCTACGAGCAGTACTTC
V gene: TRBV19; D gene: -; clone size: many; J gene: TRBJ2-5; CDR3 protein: CASSMSGGETQYF; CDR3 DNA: TGTGCCAGTAGTATGTCTGGAGGGGAGACCCAGTACTTC
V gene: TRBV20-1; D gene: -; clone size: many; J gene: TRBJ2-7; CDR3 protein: CSARDLTGSPIEQYF; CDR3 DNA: TGCAGTGCTAGAGATTTGACTGGTAGTCCCATCGAGCAGTACTTC
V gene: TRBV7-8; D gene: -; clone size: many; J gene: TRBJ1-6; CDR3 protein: CASSPPDGNSPLHF; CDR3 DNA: TGTGCCAGCAGCCCACCCGATGGGAATTCACCCCTCCACTTT
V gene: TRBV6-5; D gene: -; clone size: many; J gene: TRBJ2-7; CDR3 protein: CASSYSAGVEQYF; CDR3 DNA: TGTGCCAGCAGTTACTCGGCAGGGGTCGAGCAGTACTTC
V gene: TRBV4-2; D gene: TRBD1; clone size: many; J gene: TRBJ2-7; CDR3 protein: CASSQVVLGDRAREQYF; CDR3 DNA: TGTGCCAGCAGCCAAGTAGTCTTAGGGGACAGGGCCCGCGAGCAGTACTTC
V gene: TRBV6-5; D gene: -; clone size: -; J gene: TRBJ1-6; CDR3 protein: CASSFTGEESPLHF; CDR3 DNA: TGTGCCAGCAGTTTCACGGGGGAGGAATCACCCCTCCACTTT
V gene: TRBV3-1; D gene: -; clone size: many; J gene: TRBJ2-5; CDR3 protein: CASSQDKSKGYF; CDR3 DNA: TGTGCCAGCAGCCAAGATAAGTCTAAAGGGTACTTC
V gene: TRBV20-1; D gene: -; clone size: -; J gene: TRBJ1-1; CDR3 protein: CSARVRETEAFF; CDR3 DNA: TGCAGTGCTAGGGTCAGAGAAACTGAAGCTTTCTTT
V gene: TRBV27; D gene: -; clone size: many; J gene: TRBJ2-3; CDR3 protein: CASSPRLLSTDTQYF; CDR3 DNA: TGTGCCAGCAGTCCCAGACTACTAAGCACAGATACGCAGTATTTT
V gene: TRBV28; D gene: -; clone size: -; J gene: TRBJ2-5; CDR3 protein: CASSFVGVWQETQYF; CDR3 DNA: TGTGCCAGCAGTTTTGTGGGAGTCTGGCAAGAGACCCAGTACTTC
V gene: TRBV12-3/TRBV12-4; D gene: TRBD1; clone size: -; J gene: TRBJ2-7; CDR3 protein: CASSRTGTSYEQYF; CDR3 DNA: TGTGCCAGCAGTCGGACAGGAACGTCCTACGAGCAGTACTTC
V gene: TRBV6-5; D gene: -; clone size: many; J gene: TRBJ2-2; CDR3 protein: CASSPERSGELFF; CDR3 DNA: TGTGCCAGCAGCCCTGAGAGGTCTGGGGAGCTGTTTTTT
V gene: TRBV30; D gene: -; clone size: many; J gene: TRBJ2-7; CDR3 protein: CAWTRSSTYEQYF; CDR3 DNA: TGTGCCTGGACCAGGTCCTCGACCTACGAGCAGTACTTC
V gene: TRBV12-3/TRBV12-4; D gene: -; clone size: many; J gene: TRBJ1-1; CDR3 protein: CASSYRAQGTNTEAFF; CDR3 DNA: TGTGCCAGCAGTTACCGGGCTCAGGGCACAAACACTGAAGCTTTCTTT
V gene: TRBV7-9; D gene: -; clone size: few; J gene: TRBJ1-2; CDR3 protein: CASSLFAFDGYTF; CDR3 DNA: TGTGCCAGCAGCTTATTTGCCTTCGATGGCTACACCTTC
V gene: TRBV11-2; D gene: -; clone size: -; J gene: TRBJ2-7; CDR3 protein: CASSFQWDPTGTYEQYF; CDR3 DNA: TGTGCCAGCAGTTTCCAATGGGACCCAACAGGGACCTACGAGCAGTACTTC